The entry below gives a single TCR beta chain sequence along with its context. In this sample, this clone turned up a few times. Its target antigen remains unknown. No base quality information exists; no much larger clone differs at one position. Via the germline V gene, CDR1 is MRHNA and CDR2 SNTAGT. Here V drops 3 bases and J drops 6 bases, and the junction holds 6 bases not matched to any gene. Including cysteine and phenylalanine, the CDR3 has 15 amino acids. Of all the DNA, just the CDR3 is kept, 45 bases in frame from base 1. The immunoSEQ Assay, a bias-controlled multiplex PCR, was used to amplify TCRbeta CDR3 regions from genomic DNA. In the paper's pipeline: The number of nucleated cells in each sample was estimated by amplification of reference gene primers within the assay. Sequence reads were collapsed and filtered to measure the absolute abundance of every unique TCRbeta CDR3 rearrangement. For each sample, productive Simpson clonality was calculated by taking the square root of Simpson's diversity index across productive rearrangements. TCRdb limited this immuneACCESS table to in-frame rearrangements with V and J called. A share of clones is missing; checked studies link under half to unresolved V genes, and the rest is unexplained. The V and J calls and clone size are taken from that table; D and trimming were inferred from the DNA. In all, the sample holds under 250,000 clones, and 80% to 90% of those were seen once. Approximately 3.4% of the sample comes from the top ten.

This sample is part of a study of blood T cell repertoires in COVID-19 (dated by TCRdb to 2020 to 2021). Study-level background: The collaborator samples originated in the United States, Italy and Spain and spanned the acute and convalescent phases of COVID-19. Samples came from the ongoing ImmuneRACE study (first 160 participants) plus 1,254 subjects from 6 global collaborators. A freely available public database, intended as a resource for researchers studying the immune response to SARS-CoV-2, is where the repertoires were released. A de-identified subject ID, COVID-19 status, age in years and sex were almost always included in the sample metadata. The prospective study material was composed of cDNA or gDNA derived from T cells, B-cell-depleted T cells, or PBMCs. HLA class I and class II types, where available, came from metadata supplied by the sample provider rather than from assay-based typing. Deeply sampled blood TCRbeta repertoires from subjects exposed to, actively infected with, or recovered from COVID-19 were included in the dataset. Study-wide conclusions, independent of this receptor: Clinical and demographic metadata were provided uncurated, with the amount varying by source and participant.

In the prospective study, participants were about 18 to 89 years old, resided in 24 geographic areas of the United States, and were enrolled through a virtual design. In the prospective study, cohorts were assigned on the basis of participant-reported clinical history obtained from a screening survey and a study questionnaire. In the prospective study, whole blood, serum and a nasopharyngeal or oropharyngeal swab were collected from each participant by mobile phlebotomists. Participants in the prospective study had the option to provide additional blood draws and questionnaires over a roughly two-month period. Prospective study blood samples were shipped either frozen or at room temperature before DNA extraction.

Recombination joined TRBV6-4 with TRBJ2-1; 9 central nucleotides agree with TRBD2. This TCR derives from a woman under 30 in a cohort exposed to, infected with or recovered from COVID-19 (not recorded which). Material: PBMCs or T cells enriched from blood (not recorded which). The DNA reads TGTGCCAGCAGTGAAGGTGATAGCGGGAGCAATGAGCAGTTCTTC. The resulting protein is CASSEGDSGSNEQFF.